A single count supports the clone carrying this TCR beta chain. The data stem from a study of radiation and T cells in renal cell carcinoma. Time point noted: baseline pretreatment blood. Treatment noted: 15 Gy SBRT to primary tumor, nephrectomy 4 weeks later. The method was immunoSEQ multiplex PCR; TCRdb's version includes in-frame clones alone and lacks a portion of them. This sample has 130,000 to 150,000 clones; approximately 90% occur once, and the top ten carry about 12%. The germline V gene encodes CDR1 SGHRS and CDR2 YFSETQ. The germline V and J ends were trimmed by 0 bases and 7 bases, with 11 bases remaining between them. CDR3 length: 14 residues.

This clonotype originated in a woman aged 50 to 60 with renal cell carcinoma. Sequencing was performed on blood, taken from a patient whose treatment included radiotherapy and nephrectomy. The gene calls are TRBV5-1 and TRBJ1-5; maybe TRBD1 (6 bases). The CDR3 coding sequence is TGCGCCAGCAGCTTGGAAGGGGGAGGGCAGCCCCAGCATTTT. It specifies CASSLEGGGQPQHF.